The 2 T cell receptor beta chains listed next were all sequenced from one sample in a study of T cells in localized non-small cell lung cancer (dated by TCRdb to the early 2020s). The library came from the immunoSEQ multiplex PCR assay. Here the immuneACCESS table is served through TCRdb, limited to in-frame sequences with V and J called. Missing clones are a known gap in these copies; in checked studies unresolved V genes cover under half, and the rest lacks a known reason. This sample lists 75,000 to 95,000 clones; roughly 80% were detected once. The ten largest clonotypes hold 15% to 20% of the sample. This material consisted of PBMCs, taken before any cancer treatment. These receptors were obtained from a man between 40 and 70 years old with stage II squamous cell lung carcinoma.

This CDR3 reads CASSRTLVGVPLHF. CDR3 nucleotides: TGTGCCAGCAGCCGGACTCTCGTCGGGGTACCCCTCCACTTT. The rearrangement uses TRBV7-3 and TRBJ1-6; D gene uncertain. The CDR3 extends over 14 amino acids. Germline values: CDR1 SGHTA, CDR2 FQGTGA. Trimming took 5 bases from V and 12 from J, leaving 17 bases between them.

The chain has TRBV6-1 and TRBJ2-1; 7 nucleotides agree with TRBD1. Trimming cost V 4 bases and J 5 bases; bases outside gene matches: 8. CDR1 and CDR2 from the germline V gene are MNHNS and SASEGT. The CDR3 sequence is 15 residues long. CDR3 sequence reads: CASSATGTANNEQFF. The CDR3 coding sequence is TGTGCCAGCAGTGCTACCGGGACAGCGAACAATGAGCAGTTCTTC.